The 3 T cell receptor beta chains below all came from one sample that was sequenced in a study of T cell responses to AZD1222 COVID-19 vaccine. Measured with immunoSEQ multiplex PCR; TCRdb has only the in-frame clones, and not every one. The sample yields 100,000 or so clones, 89% seen once. The specimen comprised peripheral blood, sampled 28 days after the second AZD1222 dose. The receptors stem from an adult who received the AZD1222 COVID-19 vaccine.

The gene calls are TRBV19 and TRBJ2-7; no reliable D call. This CDR3 contains 14 residues. V lost 1 base to trimming and J lost 5 bases, with 12 bases between them. CDR1 is LNHDA, CDR2 SQIVND, per germline (reference sequence). CDR3 bases: TGTGCCAGTAGTATAGGAGGAGTCACGGACGAGCAGTACTTC. Protein sequence: CASSIGGVTDEQYF.

V is TRBV5-1 and J is TRBJ1-1; possible D gene TRBD1, 6 bases. The germline V gene encodes CDR1 SGHRS and CDR2 YFSETQ. The CDR3 contains 16 residues. V lost 3 bases and J 3 bases, leaving 18 bases between the germline ends. Here the CDR3 DNA reads TGCGCCAGCAGCTGGGGTGGCGGGGGCCAGGACACTGAAGCTTTCTTT. Its protein is CASSWGGGGQDTEAFF.

The CDR3 here is CASSALAGGQETQYF. Here the CDR3 DNA reads TGTGCCAGCAGCGCGCTAGCGGGAGGCCAAGAGACCCAGTACTTC. The rearrangement joins TRBV5-6 to TRBJ2-5; 11 bases are a match to TRBD2. The V and J ends lost 4 bases and 1 base, in that order; junction bases with no gene match: 3. From germline, CDR1 is SGHDT and CDR2 YYEEEE. This CDR3 has 15 residues. The entire variable domain, with the rest obtained from reference TRBV5-6 and TRBJ2-5, is as follows: DAGVTQSPTHLIKTRGQQVTLRCSPKSGHDTVSWYQQALGQGPQFIFQYYEEEERQRGNFPDRFSGHQFPNYSSELNVNALLLGDSALYLCASSALAGGQETQYFGPGTRLLVL.